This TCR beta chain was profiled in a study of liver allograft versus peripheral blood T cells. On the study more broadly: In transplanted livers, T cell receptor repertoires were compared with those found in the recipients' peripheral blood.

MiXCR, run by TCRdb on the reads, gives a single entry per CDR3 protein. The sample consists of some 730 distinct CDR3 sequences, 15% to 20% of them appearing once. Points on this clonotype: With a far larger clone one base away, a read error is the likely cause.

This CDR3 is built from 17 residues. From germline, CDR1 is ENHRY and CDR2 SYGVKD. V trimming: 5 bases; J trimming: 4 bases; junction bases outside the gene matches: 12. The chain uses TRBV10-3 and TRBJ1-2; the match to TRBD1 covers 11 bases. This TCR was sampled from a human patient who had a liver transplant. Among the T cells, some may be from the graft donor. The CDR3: CAISYQRTGGLGYGYTF. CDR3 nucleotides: TGTGCCATCAGTTACCAAAGGACAGGGGGCCTCGGCTATGGCTACACCTTC.